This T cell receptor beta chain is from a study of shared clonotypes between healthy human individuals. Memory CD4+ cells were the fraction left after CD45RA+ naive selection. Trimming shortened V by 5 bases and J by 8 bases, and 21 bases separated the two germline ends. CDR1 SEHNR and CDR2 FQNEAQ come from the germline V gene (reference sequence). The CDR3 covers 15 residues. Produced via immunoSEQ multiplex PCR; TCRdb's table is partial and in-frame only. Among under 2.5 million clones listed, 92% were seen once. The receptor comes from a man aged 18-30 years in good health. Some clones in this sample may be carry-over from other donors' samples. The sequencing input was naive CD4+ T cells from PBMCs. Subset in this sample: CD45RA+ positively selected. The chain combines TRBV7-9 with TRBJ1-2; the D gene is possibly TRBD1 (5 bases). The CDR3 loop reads CASSQSGGGSNGYTF. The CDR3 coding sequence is TGTGCCAGCAGCCAATCGGGCGGGGGAAGTAACGGCTACACCTTC.